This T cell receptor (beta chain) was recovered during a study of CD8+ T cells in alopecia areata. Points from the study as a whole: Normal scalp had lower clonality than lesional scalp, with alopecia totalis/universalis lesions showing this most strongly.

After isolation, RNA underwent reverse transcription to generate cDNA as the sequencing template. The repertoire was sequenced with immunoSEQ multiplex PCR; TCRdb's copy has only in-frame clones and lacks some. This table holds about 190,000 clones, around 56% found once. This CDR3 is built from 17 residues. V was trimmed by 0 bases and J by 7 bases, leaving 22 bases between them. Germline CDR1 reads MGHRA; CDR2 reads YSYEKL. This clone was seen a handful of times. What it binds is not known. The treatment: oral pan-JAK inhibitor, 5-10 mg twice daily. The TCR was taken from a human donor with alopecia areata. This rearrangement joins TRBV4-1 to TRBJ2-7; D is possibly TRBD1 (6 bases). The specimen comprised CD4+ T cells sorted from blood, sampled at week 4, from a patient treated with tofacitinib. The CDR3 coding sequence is TGCGCCAGCAGCCAAGAGAGCACGACAGGAGCAGGAGGAGAGCAGTACTTC. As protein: CASSQESTTGAGGEQYF.